One sample yielded the 6 T cell receptor beta chains listed below, sequenced in a study of T-cell reconstitution after alpha-beta-depleted transplantation in children (dated by TCRdb to between 2015 and 2016). The library was obtained by PCR. Sequenced on an Illumina HiSeq 2500. TCR library preparation used molecular barcoding, with unique molecular identifiers applied to normalize quantification of the TCRbeta repertoire. Through fastp at Q25 and MiXCR, TCRdb rebuilt clones from the public reads, retaining in-frame beta chains. CDR3 protein sequences are deduplicated, and each keeps its most common genes and DNA. In this sample the table shows 670,000 or so distinct CDR3 sequences, over 10% of which occur a single time. The ten largest make up 0.79% of the sample. Sample treatment or condition, as interpreted from the label and publication: allogeneic hematopoietic cell transplantation with graft depleted of TCRalphabeta T cells and CD19 B cells.

Sequenced here: PBMCs, sampled before TCRalphabeta/CD19-depleted stem cell transplant. These receptor sequences come from a girl aged 2-10 years with congenital amegakaryocytic thrombocytopenia, due to receive a stem cell transplant.

This clonotype was observed at least ten times. This chain uses TRBV20-1 with TRBJ2-3; D might be TRBD1 or TRBD2, each matching 5 bases. CDR3 size: 14 residues. Deletions cut 2 bases from V and 5 bases from J, with 14 bases between. The germline V gene has CDR1 DFQATT and CDR2 SNEGSKA (reference sequence). The CDR3 sequence is CSARLGERGDTQYF. CDR3 sequence (DNA): TGCAGTGCTAGACTCGGGGAAAGGGGAGATACGCAGTATTTT.

This clonotype was observed at least ten times. The V call is TRBV20-1, the J call TRBJ2-3; D gene ambiguous. The CDR3 runs to 11 residues. Looked up from germline, CDR1 is DFQATT and CDR2 is SNEGSKA (reference sequence). The V and J ends lost 1 base and 5 bases respectively, with 4 bases between them. This CDR3 reads CSARVVDTQYF. Written as DNA, the CDR3 is TGCAGTGCTAGAGTGGTAGATACGCAGTATTTT.

This clonotype was detected a few times. The V call is TRBV12-3 or TRBV12-4, the J call TRBJ2-3, with D possibly being TRBD2 (5 bases). V gave up 5 bases and J gave up 2 bases, with 11 bases separating them. CDR3 length: 14 residues. The CDR3 reads CASSPRTFTDTQYF. The CDR3 DNA follows: TGTGCCAGCAGTCCCCGGACTTTCACAGATACGCAGTATTTT.

J is TRBJ2-5 and V is TRBV5-5; possible D gene TRBD1, 6 bases. The CDR3 is 14 residues long. Trimming stripped 4 bases from V and 3 bases from J, with 13 bases between. Germline V gene data show CDR1 as SGHKS and CDR2 as YYEKEE (reference sequence). CDR3 sequence reads: CASSGSGVEETQYF. DNA for the CDR3: TGTGCCAGCAGCGGTTCAGGGGTGGAAGAGACCCAGTACTTC.

The chain couples TRBV20-1 to TRBJ2-3, with 14 positions matching TRBD2. Germline-derived CDR1 and CDR2 are DFQATT and SNEGSKA (reference sequence). CDR3 length equals 19 residues. The V gene end was trimmed by 5 bases and the J gene end by 0 bases; junction bases not matched to a gene: 13. DNA for the CDR3: TGCAGTGCTGCCGATGCCGGGACTAGCGGGGGTCCTAGCACAGATACGCAGTATTTT. It yields the protein CSAADAGTSGGPSTDTQYF.

About this clonotype: Since a much larger clone is just one base distant, this may be a read error. The rearrangement links TRBV9 to TRBJ2-1; D perhaps matches TRBD1 (5 bases). CDR1 and CDR2 from the germline V gene are SGDLS and YYNGEE. The CDR3 extends over 16 amino acids. The CDR3 DNA sequence: TGTGCCGGCAGCGTAGGGGAAGGGTTCCTTAACAATGAGCAGTTCTTC. Its translation: CAGSVGEGFLNNEQFF.